These 21 T cell receptor beta chains were sequenced from one sample in a study of T cell responses to AZD1222 COVID-19 vaccine. Measured with immunoSEQ multiplex PCR; TCRdb has only the in-frame clones, and not every one. Found here are 150,000 to 160,000 clones, 80% to 90% of them singletons; the top ten hold more than 5.5%. The starting material was peripheral blood, obtained on day 0 of MenACWY control vaccination. These receptors were obtained from an adult in good health.

V is TRBV19 and J is TRBJ1-5, with no clear D. In germline, CDR1 is LNHDA, CDR2 SQIVND (reference sequence). The CDR3 has 14 residues. Between the trimmed V and J ends, which lost 3 bases and 3 bases, there was a span of 9 bases. The CDR3 bases are TGTGCCAGTAGTATTGGTCTCGACAATCAGCCCCAGCATTTT. It encodes CASSIGLDNQPQHF.

The CDR3 loop reads CSASLLAGSTDTQYF. The CDR3 DNA reads as TGCAGTGCTAGTTTACTAGCGGGGAGCACAGATACGCAGTATTTT. The genes are TRBV20-1 and TRBJ2-3, with 10 positions matching TRBD2. The J segment lost 0 bases and the V segment lost 3 bases, leaving 3 bases of the junction unmatched. Germline V gives CDR1 DFQATT, CDR2 SNEGSKA (reference sequence). The CDR3 has 15 residues.

DNA of the CDR3: TGCGCCAGCAGCGGGGGCACGAAGGAAAAACTGTTTTTT. Amino acids: CASSGGTKEKLFF. The chain recombines TRBV5-1 with TRBJ1-4; D is perhaps TRBD1 (6 bases). V dropped 4 bases and J dropped 8 bases, with 12 bases sitting between them. The CDR3 is 13 residues long. Germline V gives CDR1 SGHRS, CDR2 YFSETQ. Complete variable domain (other parts from reference TRBV5-1 and TRBJ1-4): KAGVTQTPRYLIKTRGQQVTLSCSPISGHRSVSWYQQTPGQGLQFLFEYFSETQRNKGNFPGRFSGRQFSNSRSEMNVSTLELGDSALYLCASSGGTKEKLFFGSGTQLSVL.

A single count supports this clone. This chain uses TRBV7-8 with TRBJ2-1; 16 nucleotides line up with TRBD2. Unmatched junction bases numbered 8, after V lost 1 base and J lost 14 bases. Germline V gene sequence: CDR1 SGHVS, CDR2 FQNEAQ. The CDR3 is made up of 16 amino acids. CDR3 sequence reads: CASSLVGTSGRAAKFF. CDR3 DNA sequence: TGTGCCAGCAGCTTAGTTGGGACTAGCGGGAGGGCCGCTAAGTTCTTC. Using reference TRBV7-8 and TRBJ2-1 for the parts outside the CDR3, the full variable domain is GAGVSQSPRYKVAKRGQDVALRCDPISGHVSLFWYQQALGQGPEFLTYFQNEAQLDKSGLPSDRFFAERPEGSVSTLKIQRTQQEDSAVYLCASSLVGTSGRAAKFFGPGTRLTVL.

This clone is a singleton in its sample. The rearrangement uses TRBV11-3 and TRBJ2-1; D might be TRBD1 or TRBD2, each matching 5 bases. Per the germline V gene, CDR1 is SGHNT and CDR2 is YENEEA. V lost 3 bases to trimming and J lost 8 bases, with 11 bases between them. CDR3 length equals 13 residues. In nucleotides, the CDR3 is TGTGCCAGCAGCTTTTGGCAGGGAGATGAGCAGTTCTTC. It specifies CASSFWQGDEQFF. Based on the CDR3 plus reference TRBV11-3 and TRBJ2-1, the full variable domain is EAGVVQSPRYKIIEKKQPVAFWCNPISGHNTLYWYLQNLGQGPELLIRYENEEAVDDSQLPKDRFSAERLKGVDSTLKIQPAELGDSAVYLCASSFWQGDEQFFGPGTRLTVL.

The chain uses TRBV2 and TRBJ1-4; maybe TRBD1 (5 bases). Trimming left V 6 bases short and J 5 bases short, with 16 bases between. CDR3 length: 15 residues. CDR1 is SNHLY, CDR2 FYNNEI, per germline. The DNA for the CDR3 is TGTGCCAGCAGGGCGGGACCGGATCAGAATGAAAAACTGTTTTTT. This codes for CASRAGPDQNEKLFF.

The chain carries TRBV19 and TRBJ1-6, with D perhaps TRBD1 (5 bases). Germline-derived CDR1 and CDR2 are LNHDA and SQIVND (reference sequence). V was shortened by 5 bases and J by 12 bases, with 23 bases between the two germline ends. The CDR3 has 16 amino acids. The CDR3 coding sequence is TGTGCCAGTAGTGGCCCCCAGGGAGAGCGAGGATTACCCCTCCACTTT. Translating gives CASSGPQGERGLPLHF.

The chain recombines TRBV7-6 with TRBJ1-1; the match to TRBD1 covers 8 bases. V dropped 5 bases and J dropped 5; count of bases not matched to a gene: 25. Germline lookup yields CDR1 SGHVS and CDR2 FNYEAQ. The CDR3 is made up of 20 amino acids. CDR3 in amino acids: CASSNPFRIDRGSRTTEAFF. The CDR3 nucleotides are TGTGCCAGCAGCAACCCCTTTAGGATTGACAGGGGAAGTAGGACAACTGAAGCTTTCTTT.

This clone was seen a single time. J is TRBJ2-7 and V is TRBV29-1; TRBD2 might be the D (5 bases). The V end was cut by 4 bases, the J end by 0 bases, with 13 bases between. This CDR3 is 14 amino acids long. CDR1 SQVTM and CDR2 ANQGSEA come from the germline V gene. The CDR3 bases are TGCAGCGTTGCCCCCTGGGAGACCTCCTACGAGCAGTACTTC. Translation: CSVAPWETSYEQYF.

The chain links TRBV13 to TRBJ1-4; D gene ambiguous. The germline CDR1 and CDR2 sequences are PRHDT and FYEKMQ (reference sequence). CDR3 length equals 13 residues. V lost 4 bases to trimming and J lost 5 bases, with 8 bases between them. The CDR3 loop reads CASSSRPNEKLFF. The CDR3 nucleotides are TGTGCCAGCAGCTCACGACCGAATGAAAAACTGTTTTTT.

This chain connects TRBV27 to TRBJ1-1; no clear D. The germline V and J ends were trimmed by 3 bases and 9 bases, with 8 bases remaining between them. The CDR3 loop spans 11 amino acids. The germline CDR1 and CDR2 sequences are MNHEY and SMNVEV (reference sequence). The CDR3 DNA reads TGTGCCAGCAGTTTTTTGGGTCAAGCTTTCTTT. Its translation is CASSFLGQAFF.

The CDR3 DNA sequence: TGTGCCATCGGATTACTAGGGGACGAGTCCTACGAGCAGTACTTC. Protein sequence: CAIGLLGDESYEQYF. The chain links TRBV10-3 to TRBJ2-7, with D perhaps being TRBD1 or TRBD2 (5 bases each). CDR3 length equals 15 residues. CDR1 and CDR2 (germline): ENHRY, SYGVKD. V was shortened by 8 bases and J by 1 base, with 18 bases between the two germline ends.

The V and J genes are TRBV6-2 or TRBV6-3 and TRBJ2-2, with D tentatively TRBD2 (6 bases). The CDR3 is made up of 14 amino acids. Germline values: CDR1 MNHEY, CDR2 SVGEGT. V was pared by 2 bases and J by 6 bases, with 10 bases between. CDR3 in amino acids: CASSYGGSAGELFF. CDR3 nucleotide sequence: TGTGCCAGCAGTTACGGAGGGTCGGCCGGGGAGCTGTTTTTT.

Concerning this clone itself: Mismatch with germline at one junction end may stem from a read error. The chain uses TRBV9 and TRBJ2-1, with a weak D call TRBD1 (6 bases). This CDR3 is 13 amino acids long. Per the germline V gene, CDR1 is SGDLS and CDR2 is YYNGEE. For the CDR3, the DNA is TGTGCCAGCAGCGTAGGAGGGCAACAGGGTCAAGTCTTC. It encodes CASSVGGQQGQVF.

J is TRBJ1-2 and V is TRBV6-5; TRBD1 is a possible D gene (5 bases). The V gene lost 7 bases and the J gene lost 10 bases, with 19 bases spanning the gap. Germline V CDR1 and CDR2: MNHEY, SVGAGI. This CDR3 is built from 13 residues. The CDR3 loop is CASNPGGRLDYTF. DNA for the CDR3: TGTGCCAGCAACCCCGGGGGACGGTTGGACTACACCTTC.

This clone was seen once. The chain couples TRBV18 to TRBJ1-6, with D unclear. The CDR3 covers 13 residues. The V and J ends lost 4 bases and 8 bases respectively, with 9 bases between them. CDR1 is KGHSH, CDR2 LQKENI, per germline. The DNA of the CDR3 is TGTGCCAGCTCACACGGACTGGATTCACCCCTCCACTTT. Translated: CASSHGLDSPLHF.

The chain uses TRBV19 and TRBJ1-1; tentatively, D is TRBD1 (5 bases). Germline CDR1 LNHDA, CDR2 SQIVND (reference sequence). The CDR3 loop spans 14 amino acids. V was pared by 6 bases and J by 5 bases, with 16 bases between. CDR3 coding DNA: TGTGCCAGTAGCCCGGGAAGGGGAACAACTGAAGCTTTCTTT. Translated: CASSPGRGTTEAFF.

This rearrangement joins TRBV4-1 to TRBJ1-4; D uncertain. Trimming removed 0 bases from V and 8 bases from J, with 13 bases in between. The CDR3 has 15 residues. The germline V gene encodes CDR1 MGHRA and CDR2 YSYEKL. The CDR3: CASSQERAFVEKLFF. The CDR3 region has the DNA TGCGCCAGCAGCCAAGAGCGAGCCTTCGTGGAAAAACTGTTTTTT.

The V and J genes are TRBV7-6 and TRBJ2-7; D is unresolved. V gave up 7 bases and J gave up 6 bases, with 19 bases separating them. Germline CDR1 SGHVS, CDR2 FNYEAQ. The length of the CDR3 is 14 residues. The CDR3 reads CASNLRPISREQYF. Here the CDR3 DNA reads TGTGCCAGCAACTTGAGACCCATTTCTCGCGAGCAGTACTTC.

This chain uses TRBV3-1 (or the pseudogene TRBV3-2) with TRBJ1-2; TRBD1 matches 9 bases. Germline CDR1 is LGHDT and CDR2 is YNNKEL (reference sequence). This CDR3 comprises 14 residues. V trimming: 6 bases; J trimming: 3 bases; junction bases outside the gene matches: 5. This CDR3 is CASRRQGGHYGYTF. Here the CDR3 DNA reads TGTGCCAGCAGGAGACAGGGGGGGCACTATGGCTACACCTTC.

The chain joins TRBV2 to TRBJ2-7; D unclear. Trimming took 6 bases from V and 0 from J, leaving 9 bases between them. The CDR3 is made up of 13 amino acids. CDR1 SNHLY and CDR2 FYNNEI come from the germline V gene. The CDR3 coding sequence is TGTGCCAGCAGCGCCACCTTCTCCTACGAGCAGTACTTC. Its translation is CASSATFSYEQYF.